A selection of T cell receptor beta chains follows, all from one sample in a study of a mutant IDH1 vaccine in newly diagnosed glioma. Libraries were prepared by immunoSEQ multiplex PCR; TCRdb keeps only in-frame clonotypes and omits some of them. The sample shows around 56,000 clones, less than 85% of them seen only once. For these TCRs, the target antigens are not known. Here the sequenced sample was PBMCs, taken from a glioma patient whose treatment included an IDH1 peptide vaccine. The receptors here all came from a woman aged 18-35 years with glioma. Some clones in this sample may be carry-over from other donors' samples. The CDR3 runs from the conserved cysteine through the conserved F or W. The D gene is left open where the match is weak. Size is stated for part of the rows, as once, few or many counts, or as a class when the clone is expanded.

J gene: TRBJ2-3
D gene: -
clone size: -
V gene: TRBV7-7
CDR3 DNA: TGTGCCAGCAGCTTAGTCTGGGGTACCACAGATACGCAGTATTTT
CDR3 protein: CASSLVWGTTDTQYF

J gene: TRBJ2-7
D gene: TRBD1
clone size: -
V gene: TRBV4-1
CDR3 DNA: TGCGCCAGCAGCTCCTCATCCCCGGGACAGGGTCAGCGCTACGAGCAGTACTTC
CDR3 protein: CASSSSSPGQGQRYEQYF

J gene: TRBJ2-7
D gene: -
clone size: -
V gene: TRBV4-1
CDR3 DNA: TGCGCCAGCAGCCAAGGAGCTGAGTACTACGAGCAGTACTTC
CDR3 protein: CASSQGAEYYEQYF

J gene: TRBJ2-2
D gene: TRBD2
clone size: -
V gene: TRBV6-6
CDR3 DNA: TGTGCCAGCCATCCCCGGACTAGCGGGAGGGTCGGGGAGCTGTTTTTT
CDR3 protein: CASHPRTSGRVGELFF

J gene: TRBJ2-7
D gene: -
clone size: -
V gene: TRBV6-5
CDR3 DNA: TGTGCCAGCACTGACTACTACGAGCAGTACTTC
CDR3 protein: CASTDYYEQYF

J gene: TRBJ1-1
D gene: -
clone size: -
V gene: TRBV27
CDR3 DNA: TGTGCCAGCAGTTTTTCCCCGCAGGGTAACACTGAAGCTTTCTTT
CDR3 protein: CASSFSPQGNTEAFF

J gene: TRBJ1-5
D gene: -
clone size: -
V gene: TRBV5-1
CDR3 DNA: TGCGCCAGCAGCTTGAACACAGGGTCCAATCAGCCCCAGCATTTT
CDR3 protein: CASSLNTGSNQPQHF

J gene: TRBJ1-5
D gene: -
clone size: -
V gene: TRBV6-6
CDR3 DNA: TGTGCCAGCAGTTACTGGGTGGGGAATCAGCCCCAGCATTTT
CDR3 protein: CASSYWVGNQPQHF

J gene: TRBJ1-1
D gene: -
clone size: -
V gene: TRBV5-1
CDR3 DNA: TGCGCCAGCAGCTTCCTAGGCACTGAAGCTTTCTTT
CDR3 protein: CASSFLGTEAFF

J gene: TRBJ2-7
D gene: -
clone size: few
V gene: TRBV11-2
CDR3 DNA: TGTGCCAGCAGCCCGGCGCCAGGGTCTTACGAGCAGTACTTC
CDR3 protein: CASSPAPGSYEQYF

J gene: TRBJ2-2
D gene: -
clone size: once
V gene: TRBV15
CDR3 DNA: TGTGCCACCAGCAGGACCACCGGGGAGCTGTTTTTT
CDR3 protein: CATSRTTGELFF

J gene: TRBJ1-1
D gene: TRBD1
clone size: -
V gene: TRBV5-4
CDR3 DNA: TGTGCCAGCAGCTTGGACAGGGGGCGAGGAAACACTGAAGCTTTCTTT
CDR3 protein: CASSLDRGRGNTEAFF

J gene: TRBJ2-7
D gene: TRBD2
clone size: -
V gene: TRBV6-5
CDR3 DNA: TGTGCCAGCACCTCCCTAGCGGGAGGCCTCTACGAGCAGTACTTC
CDR3 protein: CASTSLAGGLYEQYF

J gene: TRBJ1-3
D gene: TRBD1
clone size: -
V gene: TRBV27
CDR3 DNA: TGTGCCAGCAGTCCGCTCGTCGGGACAGCTGGAAACACCATATATTTT
CDR3 protein: CASSPLVGTAGNTIYF

J gene: TRBJ2-7
D gene: -
clone size: -
V gene: TRBV6-1
CDR3 DNA: TGTGCCAGCAGTGAAGAAGGCAGGGACTCCTACGAGCAGTACTTC
CDR3 protein: CASSEEGRDSYEQYF

J gene: TRBJ1-4
D gene: TRBD1
clone size: -
V gene: TRBV5-1
CDR3 DNA: TGCGCCAGCAGCTTGGGGGGGACAGGCGGAACTAATGAAAAACTGTTTTTT
CDR3 protein: CASSLGGTGGTNEKLFF

J gene: TRBJ2-7
D gene: -
clone size: -
V gene: TRBV5-4
CDR3 DNA: TGTGCCAGCAGCCCCCCCACTAGCTACGAGCAGTACTTC
CDR3 protein: CASSPPTSYEQYF

J gene: TRBJ1-2
D gene: -
clone size: -
V gene: TRBV5-4
CDR3 DNA: TGTGCCAGCAGTCCCGAGGCGGCAGGCTATGGCTACACCTTC
CDR3 protein: CASSPEAAGYGYTF

J gene: TRBJ2-7
D gene: TRBD2
clone size: -
V gene: TRBV28
CDR3 DNA: TGTGCCAGCAGTTTAGGGACTATTCCCGAGCAGTACTTC
CDR3 protein: CASSLGTIPEQYF

J gene: TRBJ1-4
D gene: TRBD1
clone size: many
V gene: TRBV14
CDR3 DNA: TGTGCCAGCAGCCAAAGGAACTCGGACAGGGCACCTGAAAAACTGTTTTTT
CDR3 protein: CASSQRNSDRAPEKLFF

J gene: TRBJ2-3
D gene: TRBD1
clone size: -
V gene: TRBV6-1
CDR3 DNA: TGTGCCAGCAGTGAAGCGATCGGACAGGTCCGGAGAAGCACAGATACGCAGTATTTT
CDR3 protein: CASSEAIGQVRRSTDTQYF

J gene: TRBJ1-6
D gene: -
clone size: -
V gene: TRBV10-3
CDR3 DNA: TGTGCCATCGTTAGCTCCTATAATTCACCCCTCCACTTT
CDR3 protein: CAIVSSYNSPLHF

J gene: TRBJ1-5
D gene: TRBD1
clone size: -
V gene: TRBV19
CDR3 DNA: TGTGCCAGTAGTATATCCGGGACAGGGAGCAATCAGCCCCAGCATTTT
CDR3 protein: CASSISGTGSNQPQHF

J gene: TRBJ2-1
D gene: -
clone size: -
V gene: TRBV5-1
CDR3 DNA: TGCGCCAGCAGCTTGGTGGCGGGTATGAACAATGAGCAGTTCTTC
CDR3 protein: CASSLVAGMNNEQFF

J gene: TRBJ2-1
D gene: -
clone size: -
V gene: TRBV11-3
CDR3 DNA: TGTGCCAGCAGCTCACTCCGACCATCTACGAATGAGCAGTTCTTC
CDR3 protein: CASSSLRPSTNEQFF

J gene: TRBJ2-5
D gene: -
clone size: few
V gene: TRBV5-1
CDR3 DNA: TGCGCCAGCAGCCCTGGGAGGAGGGGAGAGACCCAGTACTTC
CDR3 protein: CASSPGRRGETQYF

J gene: TRBJ1-4
D gene: -
clone size: few
V gene: TRBV29-1
CDR3 DNA: TGCAGCGCCCGCTCATCAAGTACTAATGAAAAACTGTTTTTT
CDR3 protein: CSARSSSTNEKLFF

J gene: TRBJ2-3
D gene: -
clone size: -
V gene: TRBV18
CDR3 DNA: TGTGCCAGCTCACCAGGGGGCGGGGATACGCAGTATTTT
CDR3 protein: CASSPGGGDTQYF

J gene: TRBJ2-7
D gene: -
clone size: -
V gene: TRBV11-2
CDR3 DNA: TGTGCCAGCAGCCCTACAGGGGTGAGGAGACTAGCGTACGAGCAGTACTTC
CDR3 protein: CASSPTGVRRLAYEQYF

J gene: TRBJ2-5
D gene: TRBD1
clone size: few
V gene: TRBV19
CDR3 DNA: TGTGCCAGTAGTTACAGGGGGTCGAGGGAGACCCAGTACTTC
CDR3 protein: CASSYRGSRETQYF

J gene: TRBJ2-2
D gene: -
clone size: -
V gene: TRBV7-6
CDR3 DNA: TGTGCCAGCAGCTTAGCATTGGGCACCGGGGAGCTGTTTTTT
CDR3 protein: CASSLALGTGELFF

J gene: TRBJ2-2
D gene: TRBD2
clone size: once
V gene: TRBV5-4
CDR3 DNA: TGTGCCAGCAGCATGGGACTAGCGGACACCGGGGAGCTGTTTTTT
CDR3 protein: CASSMGLADTGELFF

J gene: TRBJ2-7
D gene: TRBD1
clone size: -
V gene: TRBV29-1
CDR3 DNA: TGCAGCGTTTCCGGGACAGCCTACGAGCAGTACTTC
CDR3 protein: CSVSGTAYEQYF

J gene: TRBJ2-2
D gene: TRBD2
clone size: -
V gene: TRBV6-1
CDR3 DNA: TGTGCCAGCAGTGAAGCTGAGCTAGCGGACACCGGGGAGCTGTTTTTT
CDR3 protein: CASSEAELADTGELFF

J gene: TRBJ2-6
D gene: -
clone size: -
V gene: TRBV30
CDR3 DNA: TGTGCCTGGAGTGTCGGCCCGTCTGGGGCCAACGTCCTGACTTTC
CDR3 protein: CAWSVGPSGANVLTF

J gene: TRBJ2-7
D gene: -
clone size: -
V gene: TRBV7-8
CDR3 DNA: TGTGCCAGCAGCTTAGGTTCGGGCTCCTACGAGCAGTACTTC
CDR3 protein: CASSLGSGSYEQYF

J gene: TRBJ2-1
D gene: TRBD1
clone size: -
V gene: TRBV11-3
CDR3 DNA: TGTGCCAGCAGCACCCGAACCGGGACAGGGGTAGATGAGCAGTTCTTC
CDR3 protein: CASSTRTGTGVDEQFF

J gene: TRBJ2-4
D gene: TRBD2
clone size: -
V gene: TRBV5-1
CDR3 DNA: TGCGCCAGCAGTGTCTGGCTAGCGGGAGGTTCTATGGACATTCAGTACTTC
CDR3 protein: CASSVWLAGGSMDIQYF

J gene: TRBJ2-7
D gene: TRBD1
clone size: -
V gene: TRBV7-8
CDR3 DNA: TGTGCCAGCAGCCACAGGGGGGCAGGGGGCAACCGTTGGCAGTACTTC
CDR3 protein: CASSHRGAGGNRWQYF

J gene: TRBJ2-3
D gene: -
clone size: -
V gene: TRBV6-1
CDR3 DNA: TGTGCCAGCAGTGAAGTGGCAGGTAGCACAGATACGCAGTATTTT
CDR3 protein: CASSEVAGSTDTQYF

J gene: TRBJ1-1
D gene: -
clone size: -
V gene: TRBV5-1
CDR3 DNA: TGCGCCAGCAGAGCCCGACAGCAGAACACTGAAGCTTTCTTT
CDR3 protein: CASRARQQNTEAFF

J gene: TRBJ2-3
D gene: TRBD2
clone size: once
V gene: TRBV19
CDR3 DNA: TGTGCCAGTAGTCCCAGGACTAGCGGGGATGGAGATACGCAGTATTTT
CDR3 protein: CASSPRTSGDGDTQYF

J gene: TRBJ2-5
D gene: -
clone size: -
V gene: TRBV6-5
CDR3 DNA: TGTGCCAGCAGTAGGGGGGGAGGGGAAGAGACCCAGTACTTC
CDR3 protein: CASSRGGGEETQYF

J gene: TRBJ2-7
D gene: -
clone size: -
V gene: TRBV6-5
CDR3 DNA: TGTGCCAGCAGTTACTCTACACAACCTACCTACGAGCAGTACTTC
CDR3 protein: CASSYSTQPTYEQYF

J gene: TRBJ2-7
D gene: -
clone size: -
V gene: TRBV6-5
CDR3 DNA: TGTGCCAGCAGTTACTCGGGGGAGAACGAGCAGCACTTC
CDR3 protein: CASSYSGENEQHF

J gene: TRBJ2-3
D gene: TRBD1
clone size: -
V gene: TRBV5-1
CDR3 DNA: TGCGCCAGCAGCTCTACAGGGGGCGCAACAGATACGCAGTATTTT
CDR3 protein: CASSSTGGATDTQYF

J gene: TRBJ1-2
D gene: TRBD1
clone size: few
V gene: TRBV19
CDR3 DNA: TGTGCCTATAAGACAGGGTCCTATGGCTACACCTTC
CDR3 protein: CAYKTGSYGYTF

J gene: TRBJ1-2
D gene: -
clone size: -
V gene: TRBV5-1
CDR3 DNA: TGCGCCAGCAGCTTGGATTTGGAAGGCGGCTACACCTTC
CDR3 protein: CASSLDLEGGYTF

J gene: TRBJ1-1
D gene: TRBD1
clone size: -
V gene: TRBV7-3
CDR3 DNA: TGTGCCAGCAGCAAGGAGACAGGGACCACTGAAGCTTTCTTT
CDR3 protein: CASSKETGTTEAFF

J gene: TRBJ2-1
D gene: -
clone size: -
V gene: TRBV6-6
CDR3 DNA: TGTGCCAGCCACTGGGGGGGGCATTACAATGAGCAGTTCTTC
CDR3 protein: CASHWGGHYNEQFF

J gene: TRBJ1-1
D gene: -
clone size: -
V gene: TRBV7-2
CDR3 DNA: TGTGCCAGCAGCTTAGGGAGGGGGGGTCTGGGCACTGAAGCTTTCTTT
CDR3 protein: CASSLGRGGLGTEAFF

J gene: TRBJ1-2
D gene: TRBD1
clone size: once
V gene: TRBV4-1
CDR3 DNA: TGCGCCAGCAGCCAAGAGGTTCAGGGGGCATATGGCTACACCTTC
CDR3 protein: CASSQEVQGAYGYTF

J gene: TRBJ1-5
D gene: -
clone size: -
V gene: TRBV27
CDR3 DNA: TGTGCCAGCAGTCTCTTCGGGGAGCCGCCCCAGCATTTT
CDR3 protein: CASSLFGEPPQHF

J gene: TRBJ1-5
D gene: -
clone size: -
V gene: TRBV27
CDR3 DNA: TGTGCCAGCAGGAAGGCAGGGTTGGGCAATCAGCCCCAGCATTTT
CDR3 protein: CASRKAGLGNQPQHF

J gene: TRBJ2-5
D gene: -
clone size: -
V gene: TRBV2
CDR3 DNA: TGTGCCAGCAAGGAGTTGGAAGAGACCCAGTACTTC
CDR3 protein: CASKELEETQYF

J gene: TRBJ2-2
D gene: -
clone size: -
V gene: TRBV6-5
CDR3 DNA: TGTGCCAGCAGTTACCTGCCACTGGGGGAGCTGTTTTTT
CDR3 protein: CASSYLPLGELFF

J gene: TRBJ2-7
D gene: -
clone size: -
V gene: TRBV4-2
CDR3 DNA: TGTGCCAGCAGCCAGGCTAGGGGGGTGTCCTACGAGCAGTACTTC
CDR3 protein: CASSQARGVSYEQYF

J gene: TRBJ2-1
D gene: TRBD1
clone size: -
V gene: TRBV4-1
CDR3 DNA: TGCGCCAGCGGGCGTGGCGTAGGGGGCAAGTTCTTC
CDR3 protein: CASGRGVGGKFF

J gene: TRBJ2-1
D gene: -
clone size: -
V gene: TRBV4-1
CDR3 DNA: TGCGCCAGCAGCCAAGTAGGCAGCGTCAATGAGCAGTTCTTC
CDR3 protein: CASSQVGSVNEQFF